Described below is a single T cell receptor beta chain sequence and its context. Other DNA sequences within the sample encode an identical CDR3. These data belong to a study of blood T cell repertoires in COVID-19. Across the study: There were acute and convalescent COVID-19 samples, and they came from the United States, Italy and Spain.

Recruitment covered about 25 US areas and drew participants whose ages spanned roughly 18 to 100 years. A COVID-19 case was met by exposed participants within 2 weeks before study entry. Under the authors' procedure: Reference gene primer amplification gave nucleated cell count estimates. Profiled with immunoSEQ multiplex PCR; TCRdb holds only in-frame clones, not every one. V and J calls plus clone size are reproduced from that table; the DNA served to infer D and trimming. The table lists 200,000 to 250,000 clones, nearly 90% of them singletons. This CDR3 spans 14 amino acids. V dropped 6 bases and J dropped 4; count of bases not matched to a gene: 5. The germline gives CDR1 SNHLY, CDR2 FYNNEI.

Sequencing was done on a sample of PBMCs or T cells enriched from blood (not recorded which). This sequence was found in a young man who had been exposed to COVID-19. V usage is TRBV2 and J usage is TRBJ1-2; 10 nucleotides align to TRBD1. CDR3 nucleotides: TGTGCCAGCAGCGCCGGGACAGGGGCCTATGGCTACACCTTC. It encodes CASSAGTGAYGYTF.